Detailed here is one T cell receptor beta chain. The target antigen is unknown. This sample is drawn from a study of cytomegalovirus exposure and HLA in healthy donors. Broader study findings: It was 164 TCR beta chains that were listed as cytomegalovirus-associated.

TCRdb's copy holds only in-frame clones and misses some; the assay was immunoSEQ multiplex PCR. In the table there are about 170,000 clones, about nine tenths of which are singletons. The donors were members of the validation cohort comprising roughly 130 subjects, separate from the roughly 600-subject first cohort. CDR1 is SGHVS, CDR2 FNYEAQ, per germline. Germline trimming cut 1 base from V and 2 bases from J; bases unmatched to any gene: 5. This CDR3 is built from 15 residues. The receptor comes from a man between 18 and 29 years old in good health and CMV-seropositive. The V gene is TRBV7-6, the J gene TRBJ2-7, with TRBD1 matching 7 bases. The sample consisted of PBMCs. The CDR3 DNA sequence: TGTGCCAGCAGCTTAGGACAGGGTCATGCCTACGAGCAGTACTTC. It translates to CASSLGQGHAYEQYF.